This T cell receptor (beta chain) was observed in a study of blood T cells in healthy people across ages (dated by TCRdb to between 2014 and 2016). At the level of the whole study: In model experiments, template switching captured roughly one uniquely barcoded TCR beta cDNA molecule for every two T cells. For two donors (one aged 18 to 30 and one aged 80 or older), the study analyzed two additional independent replicas of 1 million unique cDNA reads from the same blood draw. The study measured age-related changes in TCR beta repertoire diversity using deep sequencing normalized with unique cDNA molecular identifiers. Four age groups were formed from the donors: young (average about 15 years), middle-aged (approximately 40), aged (approximately 60) and long-lived (about 80). To avoid experimental bias, donors of different ages were randomly spread across the sequencing lanes.

Measured from the cysteine to the phenylalanine, the CDR3 is 16 residues long. The DNA shown is the 48-base CDR3, in frame from base 1. The junction shows trimming of 6 bases on V and 2 bases on J, and the gene matches do not reach 9 bases of it. About this clonotype: Its antigen is not yet known. No base quality values were provided; no much bigger clone lies one nucleotide off.

Library preparation used 5' RACE. The instrument given in TCRdb is Illumina HiSeq 2500. A second PCR of 7 to 11 cycles was performed with a sample-barcoded 5' primer and a J-beta primer mix. A template-switch 5' adaptor carrying 12 random nucleotides introduced a unique molecular identifier onto each TCR beta cDNA molecule. At least 2.5 million CDR3-containing paired-end reads were obtained from each sample. The Mint cDNA synthesis kit, primed by a TRBC-specific oligonucleotide, was used to synthesize first-strand cDNA from all RNA. Following uracil-DNA glycosylase treatment, a first 18-cycle PCR with universal primers M1SS and BC2_uni_R was performed on all cDNA. The original methods were these. For normalization, 1 million high-quality reads, each with a distinct molecular identifier, were randomly selected from each sample. Reads with shared molecular identifiers were discarded instead of being binned into consensus sequences. MiTCR, set to a Q25 quality threshold and the strictest error-elimination algorithm, was used for CDR3 identification, clonotype clustering and error correction. Lower-bound total TCR beta diversity was estimated with a nonparametric unseen species model using Euler transformation. Using fastp at Q25 and MiXCR, TCRdb reprocessed the public reads and kept productive beta chains. Every distinct CDR3 protein forms one entry, paired with its most common genes and DNA. What appears here as the V and J calls and clone size reflects TCRdb's work, not the paper's. Here the sample has about 640,000 distinct CDR3 sequences; around 38% occur a single time. About 32% of the sample is taken by the ten largest.

The investigation overall reported the following: Bulk unsorted PBMC profiling prevented conclusive comparison of naive and antigen-experienced compartments. A strong correlation was found between observed TCR beta diversity and the percentage of naive T cells measured by flow cytometry. As age increased, observed TCR beta diversity per million T cells dropped in a roughly linear way, and a significant reduction was already evident by age about 40. Donor CMV infection status was unknown, potentially confounding age-related changes in expanded clonotypes. Total diversity estimates from one million sequenced T cells were considered lower bounds and underestimates. The long-lived group showed more naive CD4+ T cells, fewer expanded clones and increased TCR diversity than the aged group, suggesting age selection.

Systemically healthy Caucasian individuals from Russia, 39 in total and aged about 6 to 90 years, were included as donors. Ten milliliters of peripheral blood were drawn from each donor into EDTA-treated Vacutainer tubes. Ficoll-Paque density-gradient centrifugation was used to isolate PBMCs, with at least 6 million obtained per sample. Total RNA was extracted from PBMCs with Trizol reagent, with at least 6 micrograms obtained per sample. For every donor, an aliquot of PBMCs went through flow cytometry to measure the percentages of naive CD45RAhigh/CD27high T cells. The sample taken for sequencing was blood. The clonotype originates from a man older than 75 in good health. The sequence is built from TRBV12-3 or TRBV12-4 and TRBJ2-3, with 9 junctional bases fitting TRBD1. The DNA sequence is given as TGTGCCAGCAGCTCCCCCGGGACAGGGTTCACAGATACGCAGTATTTT. Translated, this is CASSSPGTGFTDTQYF.